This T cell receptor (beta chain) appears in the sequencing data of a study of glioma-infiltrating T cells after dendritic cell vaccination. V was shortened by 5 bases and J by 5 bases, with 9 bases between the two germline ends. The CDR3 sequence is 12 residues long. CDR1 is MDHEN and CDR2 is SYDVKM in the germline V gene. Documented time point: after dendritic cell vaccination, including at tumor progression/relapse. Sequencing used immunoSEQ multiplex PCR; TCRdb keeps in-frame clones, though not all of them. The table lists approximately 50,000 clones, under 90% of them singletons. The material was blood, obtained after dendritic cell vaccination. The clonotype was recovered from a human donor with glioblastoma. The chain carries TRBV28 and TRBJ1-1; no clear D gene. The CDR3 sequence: CASSPTETEAFF. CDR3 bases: TGTGCCAGCAGTCCTACAGAAACTGAAGCTTTCTTT.